The 14 T cell receptor beta chains given below trace back to one sample, sequenced in a study of blood T cells in healthy people across ages. The second PCR ran roughly 7 to 11 cycles with a sample-barcoded 5' primer and J-beta primers. MiXCR was run by TCRdb on the 5' RACE reads, yielding one entry per CDR3 protein. The sample records about 570,000 distinct CDR3 sequences, around 27% being singletons. The same specimen was also included in a second study, on T cells of mothers and their children.

Sequences were obtained from blood. Source of these receptors: a boy younger than 10 in good health.

J is TRBJ2-7 and V is TRBV5-1; no definite D call. Deletions cut 0 bases from V and 2 bases from J, with 9 bases between. Germline V gene data show CDR1 as SGHRS and CDR2 as YFSETQ. The CDR3 contains 14 residues. CDR3 region: CASSLGPEAYEQYF. The CDR3 bases are TGCGCCAGCAGCTTGGGTCCTGAGGCCTACGAGCAGTACTTC. Together with reference TRBV5-1 and TRBJ2-7, the CDR3 gives the full variable domain: KAGVTQTPRYLIKTRGQQVTLSCSPISGHRSVSWYQQTPGQGLQFLFEYFSETQRNKGNFPGRFSGRQFSNSRSEMNVSTLELGDSALYLCASSLGPEAYEQYFGPGTRLTVT.

The rearrangement joins TRBV10-3 to TRBJ1-2; 8 bases align to TRBD1. The CDR3 length is 12 residues. V shed 9 bases, J shed 4 bases, and the junction held 4 bases outside the gene matches. The germline V gene encodes CDR1 ENHRY and CDR2 SYGVKD. The CDR3 reads CAMGQVSYGYTF. DNA of the CDR3: TGTGCCATGGGACAGGTATCCTATGGCTACACCTTC.

At least ten counts were recorded for this clonotype. DNA for the CDR3: TGTGCCAGCAGGCTGCGTGGGCGGGGGGCTGGAGAGACCCAGTACTTC. Its protein is CASRLRGRGAGETQYF. The V call is TRBV2, the J call TRBJ2-5; 8 bases match TRBD2. Trimming cost V 6 bases and J 4 bases; bases outside gene matches: 13. The length of the CDR3 is 16 residues. In germline, CDR1 is SNHLY, CDR2 FYNNEI. The whole variable domain, filled in from reference TRBV2 and TRBJ2-5, reads EPEVTQTPSHQVTQMGQEVILRCVPISNHLYFYWYRQILGQKVEFLVSFYNNEISEKSEIFDDQFSVERPDGSNFTLKIRSTKLEDSAMYFCASRLRGRGAGETQYFGPGTRLLVL.

The chain carries TRBV29-1 and TRBJ1-2; 7 positions agree with TRBD1. Germline V gene data show CDR1 as SQVTM and CDR2 as ANQGSEA. J was trimmed by 4 bases and V by 5 bases; bases with no gene match: 4. This CDR3 has 12 amino acids. CDR3 nucleotide sequence: TGCAGCGTTCAGGACAGGCGCTATGGCTACACCTTC. This sequence encodes CSVQDRRYGYTF.

This clonotype was found a few times. The chain couples TRBV19 to TRBJ2-1; 7 nucleotides match TRBD1. Germline CDR1 reads LNHDA; CDR2 reads SQIVND (reference sequence). The CDR3 loop spans 17 amino acids. Trimming took 7 bases from V and 0 from J; bases not matched to a gene: 12. The CDR3 spells CASKGRGRDYSYNEQFF. The CDR3 DNA reads TGTGCCAGTAAGGGTAGGGGGCGAGACTACTCCTACAATGAGCAGTTCTTC.

This chain connects TRBV7-9 to TRBJ2-5, with unresolved D. Per germline, CDR1 SEHNR and CDR2 FQNEAQ (reference sequence). The CDR3 has 11 residues. V was clipped by 7 bases and J by 2 bases, with 5 bases between them. As DNA, the CDR3 is TGTGCCAGCAAGAATCAAGAGACCCAGTACTTC. Protein: CASKNQETQYF.

This clonotype was picked up a small number of times. The V call is TRBV7-8, the J call TRBJ2-7, with 12 bases matching TRBD2. Germline V CDR1 and CDR2: SGHVS, FQNEAQ. The length of the CDR3 is 19 residues. After removal of 5 bases from V and 7 bases from J, the junction contained 21 bases not matched to a gene. The CDR3 is CASSLFRLAGESPTDEQYF. DNA for the CDR3: TGTGCCAGCAGCCTCTTTCGACTAGCGGGAGAATCTCCTACAGATGAGCAGTACTTC.

The sample holds a few counts of this clonotype. For the CDR3, the DNA is TGTGCCAGCAGCCAAGACGACACCTTCTATGGCTACACCTTC. Translating gives CASSQDDTFYGYTF. The rearrangement uses TRBV3-1 and TRBJ1-2, with unresolved D. This CDR3 has 14 residues. Germline-derived CDR1 and CDR2 are LGHDT and YNNKEL (reference sequence). Trimming left V 0 bases short and J 4 bases short, with 9 bases between. Variable domain in full (rest from reference TRBV3-1 and TRBJ1-2): DTAVSQTPKYLVTQMGNDKSIKCEQNLGHDTMYWYKQDSKKFLKIMFSYNNKELIINETVPNRFSPKSPDKAHLNLHINSLELGDSAVYFCASSQDDTFYGYTFGSGTRLTVV.

This clonotype was seen only a few times. This chain links TRBV12-5 with TRBJ2-7, with TRBD1 matching 8 bases. Per the germline V gene, CDR1 is LGHNT and CDR2 is FRNRAP. V shed 3 bases, J shed 4 bases, and the junction held 11 bases outside the gene matches. The CDR3 totals 16 residues. CDR3 loop: CASGFVKGTGDYEQYF. DNA of the CDR3: TGTGCTAGTGGTTTTGTCAAGGGGACAGGCGATTACGAGCAGTACTTC. Using reference TRBV12-5 and TRBJ2-7 for the parts outside the CDR3, the full variable domain is DARVTQTPRHKVTEMGQEVTMRCQPILGHNTVFWYRQTMMQGLELLAYFRNRAPLDDSGMPKDRFSAEMPDATLATLKIQPSEPRDSAVYFCASGFVKGTGDYEQYFGPGTRLTVT.

The chain has TRBV20-1 and TRBJ1-1, with D possibly being TRBD1 (6 bases). CDR3 size: 12 residues. Germline assignment: CDR1 DFQATT and CDR2 SNEGSKA (reference sequence). Trimming cost V 6 bases and J 11 bases, with 19 bases left between them. CDR3 loop: CSANQGSRRAFF. The CDR3 DNA is TGCAGTGCGAACCAGGGGTCCCGTAGGGCTTTCTTT.

This clonotype was observed a handful of times. The chain joins TRBV7-8 to TRBJ2-5; TRBD2 is a possible D gene (5 bases). V lost 3 bases to trimming and J lost 6 bases, with 14 bases between them. CDR3 size: 14 residues. Germline assignment: CDR1 SGHVS and CDR2 FQNEAQ. This chain's CDR3 is CASSLEVTPQTQYF. The CDR3 DNA sequence: TGTGCCAGCAGCTTGGAGGTGACACCGCAGACCCAGTACTTC.

This clonotype appeared a few times. An end of the junction differs from the germline gene, which may be a read error. The J gene is TRBJ2-2, the V gene TRBV4-2; 7 positions agree with TRBD1. Germline CDR1 LGHNA, CDR2 YNFKEQ. The CDR3 spans 14 residues. The CDR3 spells CAGSQATGPGELFF. The CDR3 nucleotides read TGTGCCGGCAGCCAGGCGACAGGGCCCGGGGAGCTGTTTTTT.

This clonotype came up a few times. V is TRBV10-3 and J is TRBJ1-3; D is unclear. The CDR3 spans 13 residues. Germline assignment: CDR1 ENHRY and CDR2 SYGVKD. V shed 6 bases and J shed 0 bases, with 6 bases lying between them. The chain's CDR3 is CAIRPSSGNTIYF. As DNA, the CDR3 is TGTGCCATCAGACCCAGCTCTGGAAACACCATATATTTT.

V usage is TRBV20-1 and J usage is TRBJ1-4; 7 positions match TRBD1. The CDR3 is made up of 16 amino acids. The V segment lost 6 bases and the J segment 3 bases; nucleotides outside the gene matches: 13. The germline CDR1 and CDR2 sequences are DFQATT and SNEGSKA (reference sequence). CDR3 coding DNA: TGCAGTGCCTCGTCGGGACAGTTCGCTTCTAATGAAAAACTGTTTTTT. It yields the protein CSASSGQFASNEKLFF.